The rows below give T cell receptor beta chains drawn from one sample of a study of blood T cell repertoires in COVID-19. Produced via immunoSEQ multiplex PCR; TCRdb's table is partial and in-frame only. Of 90,000 to 120,000 clones in the sample, about four fifths were seen once. Sequenced sample: peripheral blood. These receptors originate from a human donor in a cohort sampled during active COVID-19. Both conserved end residues are trimmed from each CDR3. Each record gives: CDR3 protein, CDR3 length, V gene.

cdr3_aa: ASSDGASSGDEQY
cdr3_length: 13
v_call: TRBV18

cdr3_aa: ASRYYNEQF
cdr3_length: 9
v_call: TRBV12-3/TRBV12-4

cdr3_aa: ASSRRTGENTGELF
cdr3_length: 14
v_call: TRBV11-2

cdr3_aa: ASSPTGGKGYT
cdr3_length: 11
v_call: TRBV3-1/TRBV3-2

cdr3_aa: ASSIPSAPYNEQF
cdr3_length: 13
v_call: TRBV21-1

cdr3_aa: ASSDRGPTLGYT
cdr3_length: 12
v_call: TRBV28

cdr3_aa: ASSLLGQPGAGELF
cdr3_length: 14
v_call: TRBV7-3

cdr3_aa: ASSDQVKQY
cdr3_length: 9
v_call: TRBV6-5

cdr3_aa: ASSPLGTGYGYT
cdr3_length: 12
v_call: TRBV5-1

cdr3_aa: ATSDPGLAFESSYNEQF
cdr3_length: 17
v_call: TRBV24-1

cdr3_aa: ASRTQVLYGYT
cdr3_length: 11
v_call: TRBV28

cdr3_aa: ASSTGGYGYAF
cdr3_length: 11
v_call: TRBV7-8

cdr3_aa: ASSVEGRVATDTQY
cdr3_length: 14
v_call: TRBV9

cdr3_aa: ASSIFNQETQY
cdr3_length: 11
v_call: TRBV19